The sequence of this T cell receptor (beta chain) was determined in a study of shared clonotypes between healthy human individuals. Positively selected for CCR7, the CD45RO-negative cells used as naive CD8 cells excluded terminally differentiated effector memory CD45RA+ cells. The germline CDR1 and CDR2 sequences are GTSNPN and SVGIG (reference sequence). V was pared by 2 bases and J by 1 base, with 5 bases between. The length of the CDR3 is 13 residues. In regard to this clone: Its antigen remains unknown.

The study, taken as a whole, reports: Sharing of clonotypes among donors was expected to vary with sequencing depth.

This table comes from immunoSEQ multiplex PCR, and its TCRdb copy is limited to in-frame clones, with some not included. The sample lists roughly 2,000,000 clones; approximately 95% were seen once. Sequenced input: naive CD8+ T cells sorted from blood. V and J are TRBV30 and TRBJ2-2, with no clear D. The source of this sequence is a man younger than 30 in good health. CDR3 in amino acids: CAWSFWNTGELFF. The CDR3 DNA sequence: TGTGCCTGGAGTTTTTGGAACACCGGGGAGCTGTTTTTT.